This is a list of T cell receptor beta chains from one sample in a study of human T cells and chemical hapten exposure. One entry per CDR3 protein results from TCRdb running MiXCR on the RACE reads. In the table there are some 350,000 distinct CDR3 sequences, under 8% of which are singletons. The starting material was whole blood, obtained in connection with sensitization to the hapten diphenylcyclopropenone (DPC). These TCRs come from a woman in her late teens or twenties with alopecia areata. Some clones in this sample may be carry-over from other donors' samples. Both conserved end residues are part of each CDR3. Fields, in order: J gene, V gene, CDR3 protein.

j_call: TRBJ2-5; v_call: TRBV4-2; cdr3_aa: CASSQGSAGGQETQYF
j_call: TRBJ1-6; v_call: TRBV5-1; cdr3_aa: CASSLRGDYNSPLHF
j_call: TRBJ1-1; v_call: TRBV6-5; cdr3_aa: CASTYRLTGNIDTEAFF
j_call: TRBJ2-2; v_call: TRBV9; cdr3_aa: CASSVGGTGGSTGELFF
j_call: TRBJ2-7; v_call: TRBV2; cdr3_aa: CASSESAYEQYF
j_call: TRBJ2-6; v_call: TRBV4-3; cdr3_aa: CASSQDSPSGANVLTF
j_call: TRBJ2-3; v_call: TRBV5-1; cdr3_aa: CASRPGVRNTDTQYF
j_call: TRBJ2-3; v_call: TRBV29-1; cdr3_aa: CSLSGGTELDTQYF
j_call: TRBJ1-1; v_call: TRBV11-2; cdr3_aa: CASSRQPISSMNTEAFF
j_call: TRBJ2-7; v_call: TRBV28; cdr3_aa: CASTVQAEGFLYEQYF
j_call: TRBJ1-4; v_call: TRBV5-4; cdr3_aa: CASSAGNYEKLFF
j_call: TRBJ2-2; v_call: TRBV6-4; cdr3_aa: CASRQTDTGELFF
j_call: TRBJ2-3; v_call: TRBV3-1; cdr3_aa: CASSQHGADTQYF
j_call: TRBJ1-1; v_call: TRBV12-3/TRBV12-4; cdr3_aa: CASSRTGVGAFF
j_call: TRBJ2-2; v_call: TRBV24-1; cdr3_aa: CATSDKFTNTGELFF
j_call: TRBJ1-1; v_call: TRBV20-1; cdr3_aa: CSARAFLDRANTEAFF
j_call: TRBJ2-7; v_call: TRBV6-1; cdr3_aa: CASSEGLVLNEQYF
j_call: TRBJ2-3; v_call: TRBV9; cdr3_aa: CASSVATSGGSFTDTQYF
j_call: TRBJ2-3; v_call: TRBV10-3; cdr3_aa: CAISFTDTQYF
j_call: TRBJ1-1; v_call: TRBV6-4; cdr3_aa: CASSVDRRGEAFF
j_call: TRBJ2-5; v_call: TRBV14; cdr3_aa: CASSRTGTQETQYF
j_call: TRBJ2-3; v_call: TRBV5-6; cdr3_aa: CASSFTTQQYF
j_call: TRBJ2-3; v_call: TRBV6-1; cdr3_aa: CASRGLAGISSTDTQYF
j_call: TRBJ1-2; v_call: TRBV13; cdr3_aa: CASSVGTEHYGYTF
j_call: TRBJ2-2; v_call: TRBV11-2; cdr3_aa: CASSSREGAGELFF
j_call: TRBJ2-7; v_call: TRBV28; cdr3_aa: CASSSPGGIVYEQYF
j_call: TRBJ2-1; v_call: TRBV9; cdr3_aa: CASSAQGQGVPFNEQFF
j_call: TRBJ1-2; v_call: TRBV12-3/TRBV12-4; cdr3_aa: CASSLDRGPDGYTF
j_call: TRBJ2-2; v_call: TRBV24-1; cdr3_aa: CATSDFKGTNTGELFF
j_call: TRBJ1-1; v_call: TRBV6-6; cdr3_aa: CASSYPEQGRKNTEAFF
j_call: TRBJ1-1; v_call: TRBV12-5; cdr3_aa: CASGLVKAENTEAFF
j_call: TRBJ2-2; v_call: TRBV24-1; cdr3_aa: CATRPRQVETGELFF
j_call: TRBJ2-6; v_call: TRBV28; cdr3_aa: CASSLFLPGANVLTF
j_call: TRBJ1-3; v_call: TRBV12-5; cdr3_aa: CASGRGNTIYF
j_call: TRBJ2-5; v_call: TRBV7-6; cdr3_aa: CASSSTVDSTGDQYF
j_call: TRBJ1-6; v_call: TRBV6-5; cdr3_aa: CAIRTGSSYNSPLHF
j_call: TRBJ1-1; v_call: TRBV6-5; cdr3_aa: CASSPPSGEAFF
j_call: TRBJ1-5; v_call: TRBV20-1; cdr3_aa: CSATTQTGGGQPQHF
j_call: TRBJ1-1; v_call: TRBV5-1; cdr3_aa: CASSQGGGAMNTEAFF
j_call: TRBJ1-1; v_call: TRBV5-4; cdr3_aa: CASSLPGGGGTEAFF
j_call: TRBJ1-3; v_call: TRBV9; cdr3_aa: CASSGRRAGYGNTIYF
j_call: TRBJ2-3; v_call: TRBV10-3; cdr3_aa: CAIRGVQGGVADTQYF
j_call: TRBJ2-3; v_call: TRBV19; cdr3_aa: CASSSRDTSSTDTQYF
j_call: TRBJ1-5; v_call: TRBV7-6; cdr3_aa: CASSLWDQPQHF
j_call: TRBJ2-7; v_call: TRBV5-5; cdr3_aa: CASSPPGQLYEQYF
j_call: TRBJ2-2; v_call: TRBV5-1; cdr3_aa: CASSSPGTTQGYGELFF
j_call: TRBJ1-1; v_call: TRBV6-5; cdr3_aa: CATNKEDKIAEAFF
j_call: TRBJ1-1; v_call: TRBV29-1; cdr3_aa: CGVEDVGTLTLNTEAFF
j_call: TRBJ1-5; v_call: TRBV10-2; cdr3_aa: CASSEIRNQPQHF
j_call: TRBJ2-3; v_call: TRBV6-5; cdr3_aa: CASSKSGDHTDTQYF
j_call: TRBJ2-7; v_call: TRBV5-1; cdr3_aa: CASSLNPGGYEQYF
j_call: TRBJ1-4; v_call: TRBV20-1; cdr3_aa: CSAHDRGLNEKLFF
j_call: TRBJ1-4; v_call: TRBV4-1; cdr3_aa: CASSQVSPTANEKLFF
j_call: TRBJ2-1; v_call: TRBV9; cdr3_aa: CASSDSGTSVNEQFF
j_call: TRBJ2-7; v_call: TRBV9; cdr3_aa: CASSVDGLYEQYF
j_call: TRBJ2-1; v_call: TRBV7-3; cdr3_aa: CASSSAGTDDNEQFF
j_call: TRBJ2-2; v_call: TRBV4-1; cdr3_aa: CASSQGLQGGRTGELFF
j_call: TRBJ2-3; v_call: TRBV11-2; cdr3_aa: CASSFLAGVDTQYF
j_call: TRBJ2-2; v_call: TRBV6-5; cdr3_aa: CASSLSRNTGELFF